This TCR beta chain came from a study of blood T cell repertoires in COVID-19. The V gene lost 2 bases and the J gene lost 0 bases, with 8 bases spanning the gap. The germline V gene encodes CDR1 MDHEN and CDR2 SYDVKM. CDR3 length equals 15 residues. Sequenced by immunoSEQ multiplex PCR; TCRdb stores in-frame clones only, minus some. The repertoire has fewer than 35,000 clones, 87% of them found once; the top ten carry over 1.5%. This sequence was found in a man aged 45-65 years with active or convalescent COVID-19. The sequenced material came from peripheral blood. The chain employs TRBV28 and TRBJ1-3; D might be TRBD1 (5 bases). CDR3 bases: TGTGCCAGCAGTTTAGGAGGGGACTCTGGAAACACCATATATTTT. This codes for CASSLGGDSGNTIYF.